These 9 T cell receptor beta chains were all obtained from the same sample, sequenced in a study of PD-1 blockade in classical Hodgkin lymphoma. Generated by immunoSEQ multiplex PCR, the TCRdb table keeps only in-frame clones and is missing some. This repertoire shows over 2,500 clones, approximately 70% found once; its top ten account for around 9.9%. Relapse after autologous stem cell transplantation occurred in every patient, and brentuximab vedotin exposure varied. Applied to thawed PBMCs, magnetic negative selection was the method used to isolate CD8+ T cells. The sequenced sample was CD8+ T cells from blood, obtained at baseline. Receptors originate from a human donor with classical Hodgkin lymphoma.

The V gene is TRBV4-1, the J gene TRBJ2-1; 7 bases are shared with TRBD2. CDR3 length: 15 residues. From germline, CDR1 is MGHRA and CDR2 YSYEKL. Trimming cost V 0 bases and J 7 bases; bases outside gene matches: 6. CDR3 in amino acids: CASSQEASGGNEQFF. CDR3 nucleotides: TGCGCCAGCAGCCAAGAAGCTAGCGGAGGGAATGAGCAGTTCTTC.

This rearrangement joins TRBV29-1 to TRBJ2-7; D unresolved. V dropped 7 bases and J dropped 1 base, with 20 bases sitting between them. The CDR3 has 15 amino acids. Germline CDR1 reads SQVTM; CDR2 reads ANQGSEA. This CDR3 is CSAWVSGVVSYEQYF. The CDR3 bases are TGCAGCGCTTGGGTGTCTGGGGTAGTATCCTACGAGCAGTACTTC.

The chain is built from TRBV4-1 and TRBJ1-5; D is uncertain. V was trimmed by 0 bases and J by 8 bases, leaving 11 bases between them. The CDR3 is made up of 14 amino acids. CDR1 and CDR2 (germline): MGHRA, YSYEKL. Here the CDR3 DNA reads TGCGCCAGCAGCCAAGAGTACGGGTTTGAGCCCCAGCATTTT. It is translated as CASSQEYGFEPQHF.

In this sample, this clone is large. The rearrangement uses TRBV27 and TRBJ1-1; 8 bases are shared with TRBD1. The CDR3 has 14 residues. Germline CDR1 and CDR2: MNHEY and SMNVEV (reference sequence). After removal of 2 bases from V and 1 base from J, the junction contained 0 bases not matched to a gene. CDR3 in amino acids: CASSLQGANTEAFF. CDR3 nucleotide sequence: TGTGCCAGCAGTTTACAGGGGGCGAACACTGAAGCTTTCTTT.

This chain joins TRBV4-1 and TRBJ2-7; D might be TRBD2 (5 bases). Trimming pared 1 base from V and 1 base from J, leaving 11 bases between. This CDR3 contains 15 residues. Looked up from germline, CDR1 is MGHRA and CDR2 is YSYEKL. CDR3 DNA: TGCGCCAGCAGCCAAGTTTCCGAGCGGTCCTACGAGCAGTACTTC. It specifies CASSQVSERSYEQYF.

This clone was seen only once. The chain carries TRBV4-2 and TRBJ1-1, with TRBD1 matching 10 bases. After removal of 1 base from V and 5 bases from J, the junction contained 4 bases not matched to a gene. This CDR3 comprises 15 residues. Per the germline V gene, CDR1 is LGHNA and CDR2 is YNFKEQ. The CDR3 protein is CASSQARTGGTEAFF. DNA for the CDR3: TGTGCCAGCAGCCAAGCTAGGACAGGGGGGACTGAAGCTTTCTTT.

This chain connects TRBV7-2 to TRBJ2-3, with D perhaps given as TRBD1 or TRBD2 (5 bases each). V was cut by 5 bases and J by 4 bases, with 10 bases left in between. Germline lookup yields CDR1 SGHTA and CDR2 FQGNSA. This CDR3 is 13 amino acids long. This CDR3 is CASSRGSPDTQYF. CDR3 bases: TGTGCCAGCAGCCGGGGCTCCCCAGATACGCAGTATTTT.

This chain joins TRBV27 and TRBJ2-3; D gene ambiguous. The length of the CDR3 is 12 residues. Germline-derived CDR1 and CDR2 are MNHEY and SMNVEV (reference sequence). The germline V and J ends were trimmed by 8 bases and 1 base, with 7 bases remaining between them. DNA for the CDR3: TGTGCCAGCCAAAGGGGCACAGATACGCAGTATTTT. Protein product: CASQRGTDTQYF.

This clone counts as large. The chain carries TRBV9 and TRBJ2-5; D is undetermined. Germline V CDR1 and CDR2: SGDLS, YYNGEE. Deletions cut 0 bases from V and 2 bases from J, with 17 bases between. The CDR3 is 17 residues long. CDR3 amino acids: CASSVGGIGWDQETQYF. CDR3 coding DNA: TGTGCCAGCAGCGTAGGGGGAATCGGGTGGGATCAAGAGACCCAGTACTTC.